Presented here are 2 T cell receptor beta chains from one specimen sequenced in a study of identical twins. TCRdb re-called the 5' RACE reads with MiXCR, one entry per CDR3 protein. The table includes approximately 470,000 distinct CDR3 sequences, 12% to 15% detected once. These data were also filed under a second study, of yellow fever vaccine responses in identical twins.

Material: CD4+ T cells sorted from blood. These receptors were obtained from a woman aged 18-29 years in good health.

V gene TRBV20-1 combines with J gene TRBJ1-5; D may be TRBD1 (6 bases). This CDR3 is built from 14 residues. Germline CDR1 reads DFQATT; CDR2 reads SNEGSKA (reference sequence). V lost 3 bases and J 7 bases, leaving 16 bases between the germline ends. Written as DNA, the CDR3 is TGCAGTGCTAGTAATCGGGGGCCGGGACAGCCCCAGCATTTT. This encodes CSASNRGPGQPQHF.

The chain recombines TRBV20-1 with TRBJ2-4, with 12 positions matching TRBD1. Germline loops: CDR1 DFQATT, CDR2 SNEGSKA (reference sequence). V was clipped by 2 bases and J by 14 bases; unmatched bases: 7. The CDR3 loop spans 13 amino acids. In nucleotides, the CDR3 is TGCAGTGCTAGAAACCGGGACAGGGGGCGAGAGTACTTC. It translates to CSARNRDRGREYF.